This is a list of T cell receptor beta chains from one sample in a study of neurological immune-mediated disorders. TCRdb re-called the 5' RACE reads through MiXCR, storing one row per CDR3 protein. The data show tens of thousands of distinct CDR3 sequences, nearly 6.5% seen once. What was sequenced was CD4+ T cells from blood. Source of these receptors: a woman in her thirties or forties in good health. CDR3s include the opening cysteine and the closing phenylalanine or tryptophan. Each record gives: V gene, J gene, clone size, D gene, CDR3 protein, CDR3 DNA. D genes are given only for firm matches. Size is stated as once, few, many, or a class for an expanded clone.

TRBV20-1	TRBJ2-1	many	TRBD2	CSARRPAGGGLYNEQFF	TGCAGTGCTAGAAGGCCTGCGGGGGGGGGACTTTACAATGAGCAGTTCTTC
TRBV20-1	TRBJ2-5	many	-	CSARGLVETQYF	TGCAGTGCTAGAGGACTAGTAGAGACCCAGTACTTC
TRBV6-4	TRBJ2-3	many	-	CASSAGVADTQYF	TGTGCCAGCAGTGCGGGTGTCGCAGATACGCAGTATTTT
TRBV7-3	TRBJ2-3	many	TRBD1	CASSLSRDRGTDTQYF	TGTGCCAGCAGCTTAAGTCGCGACAGGGGGACAGATACGCAGTATTTT
TRBV28	TRBJ2-1	many	TRBD2	CASSPSGRAIYEQFF	TGTGCCAGCAGTCCTAGCGGGAGGGCCATCTATGAGCAGTTCTTC
TRBV5-1	TRBJ1-1	many	TRBD1	CASSPPDRGPNTEAFF	TGCGCCAGCAGCCCCCCTGACAGGGGGCCCAACACTGAAGCTTTCTTT
TRBV7-8	TRBJ2-4	many	TRBD2	CASSLRMRRGKNIQYF	TGTGCCAGCAGCCTGAGGATGCGGCGGGGGAAAAACATTCAGTACTTC
TRBV7-2	TRBJ2-3	many	TRBD2	CASQLGGRITDTQYF	TGTGCCAGCCAACTCGGGGGGAGGATCACAGATACGCAGTATTTT
TRBV18	TRBJ2-5	many	-	CASSPLAEKETQYF	TGTGCCAGCTCACCACTAGCGGAAAAAGAGACCCAGTACTTC
TRBV20-1	TRBJ2-1	many	-	CSAPKWSAIIGEQFF	TGCAGTGCTCCCAAGTGGTCAGCAATCATCGGTGAGCAGTTCTTC
TRBV7-8	TRBJ2-7	many	-	CASSPRVGGEQYF	TGTGCCAGCAGCCCCCGAGTTGGTGGCGAGCAGTACTTC